This TCR beta chain was identified in a study of T-cell reconstitution after alpha-beta-depleted transplantation in children. Whole-study findings and limits: TCRbeta diversity was high at day 60 in some patients (a result of surviving recipient T cells and thymic progenitors). About two months after transplant, alpha-beta T cells reportedly came from several hundred expanded graft clones. By one year post-transplant, T-cell counts and diversity largely arose from T cells that were newly produced.

The sample holds many counts of this clonotype. Its antigen is still unknown. This CDR3 has 13 residues. The J segment lost 2 bases and the V segment lost 7 bases, leaving 6 bases of the junction unmatched. Germline assignment: CDR1 SGHRS and CDR2 YFSETQ. Unique molecular identifiers featured in how the TCRbeta library was prepared. One entry per CDR3 protein, called by TCRdb with MiXCR from the PCR reads. The sample holds some 150,000 distinct CDR3 sequences; 8.8% are singletons and the top ten take roughly 18%. This material consisted of PBMCs, mostly from graft donor cells, taken 180 days after TCRalphabeta/CD19-depleted stem cell transplant. This clonotype was obtained from a female patient between 2 and 10 years old who had a stem cell transplant for congenital amegakaryocytic thrombocytopenia, so the T cells may come from the graft donor. The chain is built from TRBV5-1 and TRBJ2-7, with 7 bases matching TRBD1. The CDR3 sequence: CASQIQGTYEQYF. CDR3 bases: TGCGCCAGCCAAATACAGGGGACCTACGAGCAGTACTTC.